The clone carrying this T cell receptor beta chain showed up many times. The entry originates in a study of T-cell reconstitution after alpha-beta-depleted transplantation in children. Germline assignment: CDR1 MNHEY and CDR2 SVGAGI. V gave up 4 bases and J gave up 2 bases, with 10 bases separating them. The length of the CDR3 is 14 residues. TCRbeta library construction was performed incorporating unique molecular identifiers. TCRdb fed the PCR reads into MiXCR, producing one record per CDR3 protein. The sample yields 200,000 to 250,000 distinct CDR3 sequences, about a tenth seen once. The sequenced sample was PBMCs, obtained before TCRalphabeta/CD19-depleted stem cell transplant. The TCR originated in a child under two years old with acute myeloid leukemia, due to receive a stem cell transplant. The rearrangement links TRBV6-5 to TRBJ2-3; D is unresolved. DNA for the CDR3: TGTGCCAGCAGTTTCCAACTAAACACAGATACGCAGTATTTT. It yields the protein CASSFQLNTDTQYF.